One sample yielded the 20 T cell receptor beta chains listed below, sequenced in a study of immune evolution from preneoplasia to lung adenocarcinoma. Clones were sequenced by immunoSEQ multiplex PCR, and TCRdb holds only the in-frame ones, with some missing. The profile shows 27,000 or so clones, about 76% of them singletons. Specimen: FFPE invasive lung adenocarcinoma tissue. The receptor source for this set is a person between 60 and 70 years old with invasive lung adenocarcinoma. Some clones in this sample may be carry-over from other donors' samples.

V usage is TRBV6-5 and J usage is TRBJ2-1; 8 positions agree with TRBD2. The V segment lost 8 bases and the J segment 8 bases; nucleotides outside the gene matches: 8. The CDR3 totals 13 residues. Germline V gene lookup returns CDR1 MNHEY and CDR2 SVGAGI. The CDR3 spells CASAAGGWDEQFF. The CDR3 coding sequence is TGTGCCAGCGCGGCGGGAGGTTGGGATGAGCAGTTCTTC.

V gene TRBV5-5 combines with J gene TRBJ1-5; 7 nucleotides match TRBD1. CDR3 length: 14 residues. Germline lookup yields CDR1 SGHKS and CDR2 YYEKEE (reference sequence). V lost 5 bases to trimming and J lost 3 bases; unmatched junction nucleotides: 5. CDR3 in amino acids: CASSLTGNNQPQHF. CDR3 sequence (DNA): TGTGCCAGCAGTCTGACAGGGAACAATCAGCCCCAGCATTTT.

The V and J genes are TRBV6-4 and TRBJ2-2; D perhaps matches TRBD1 (7 bases). CDR3 size: 15 residues. Germline-derived CDR1 and CDR2 are MRHNA and SNTAGT. The V end was cut by 6 bases, the J end by 4 bases, with 15 bases between. Written as DNA, the CDR3 is TGTGCCAGCAGCAAGGAGGGGGCGAGCACCGGGGAGCTGTTTTTT. It is translated as CASSKEGASTGELFF.

The chain couples TRBV7-3 to TRBJ2-1; the D is unclear. Trimming took off 2 bases at V and 0 bases at J, with 8 bases between the two ends. The CDR3 loop spans 15 amino acids. The V gene's germline CDR1 is SGHTA and CDR2 FQGTGA. The DNA for the CDR3 is TGTGCCAGCAGCTTAGACCGGAGCTCCTACAATGAGCAGTTCTTC. The encoded protein is CASSLDRSSYNEQFF.

The chain has TRBV28 and TRBJ2-2; D uncertain. CDR1 is MDHEN and CDR2 is SYDVKM in the germline V gene. The CDR3 loop spans 14 amino acids. With 5 bases removed from V and 3 bases from J, the gap between germline ends came to 10 bases. CDR3 in DNA: TGTGCCAGCAGTCGACTTATTGACACCGGGGAGCTGTTTTTT. It yields the protein CASSRLIDTGELFF.

This clone has only one observation. The J gene is TRBJ2-1, the V gene TRBV7-9; maybe TRBD2 (5 bases). Trimming pared 3 bases from V and 9 bases from J, leaving 9 bases between. The CDR3 covers 12 residues. Germline V lookup: CDR1 SEHNR, CDR2 FQNEAQ (reference sequence). The CDR3 DNA follows: TGTGCCAGCAGCTTGAGCGGTGTTGAGCAGTTCTTC. It specifies CASSLSGVEQFF.

V gene TRBV18 combines with J gene TRBJ2-1, with D unresolved. CDR1 is KGHSH and CDR2 is LQKENI in the germline V gene. This CDR3 has 12 residues. Trimming stripped 2 bases from V and 10 bases from J, with 9 bases between. This chain's CDR3 is CASSPWAEEQFF. DNA for the CDR3: TGTGCCAGCTCACCATGGGCGGAGGAGCAGTTCTTC.

This chain joins TRBV30 and TRBJ1-2; D is possibly TRBD1 (5 bases). This CDR3 is 11 amino acids long. The germline CDR1 and CDR2 sequences are GTSNPN and SVGIG (reference sequence). V dropped 5 bases and J dropped 9 bases, with 13 bases sitting between them. The CDR3 DNA sequence: TGTGCCTGGGGAGGAACAGGACGCTACACCTTC. It codes for CAWGGTGRYTF. The variable domain in full, completed from reference TRBV30 and TRBJ1-2, reads SQTIHQWPATLVQPVGSPLSLECTVEGTSNPNLYWYRQAAGRGLQLLFYSVGIGQISSEVPQNLSASRPQDRQFILSSKKLLLSDSGFYLCAWGGTGRYTFGSGTRLTVV.

This clone was seen a handful of times. The chain uses TRBV5-1 and TRBJ2-7; the match to TRBD2 covers 7 bases. The germline V gene has CDR1 SGHRS and CDR2 YFSETQ. The junction had 6 bases not matched to a gene; V was cut back by 0 bases and J by 6 bases. The CDR3 is made up of 14 amino acids. CDR3 sequence (DNA): TGCGCCAGCAGCTTGGGAGGGGCTAGCGGCGAGCAGTACTTC. Translation: CASSLGGASGEQYF.

This chain joins TRBV25-1 and TRBJ2-2; tentatively, D is TRBD1 (5 bases). Germline loops: CDR1 MGHDK, CDR2 SYGVNS. The V gene lost 5 bases and the J gene lost 7 bases, with 17 bases spanning the gap. This CDR3 is built from 15 residues. The CDR3 sequence is CASSSPGRGVGELFF. DNA of the CDR3: TGTGCCAGCAGTTCGCCAGGGCGTGGAGTCGGGGAGCTGTTTTTT.

The chain joins TRBV19 to TRBJ2-1; 7 bases match TRBD1. This CDR3 contains 16 residues. Germline lookup yields CDR1 LNHDA and CDR2 SQIVND (reference sequence). Trimming at V came to 6 bases and at J to 6 bases, leaving 14 bases not matched to a gene. CDR3 sequence: CASRPKAQGETNEQFF. The CDR3 DNA is TGTGCCAGTAGGCCCAAGGCTCAGGGGGAGACCAATGAGCAGTTCTTC.

This clone was seen a handful of times. Other DNA sequences of this sample code for an identical CDR3. The chain is built from TRBV9 and TRBJ2-1, with D possibly being TRBD1 or TRBD2 (5 bases each). Trimming shortened V by 0 bases and J by 4 bases, and 11 bases separated the two germline ends. The V gene's germline CDR1 is SGDLS and CDR2 YYNGEE. The CDR3 covers 15 residues. Written as DNA, the CDR3 is TGTGCCAGCAGCGTAGACGGGACGTCATACAATGAGCAGTTCTTC. Translated: CASSVDGTSYNEQFF.

The V and J genes are TRBV27 and TRBJ1-1, with D unresolved. Germline CDR1 reads MNHEY; CDR2 reads SMNVEV (reference sequence). This CDR3 comprises 13 residues. Trimming took 0 bases from V and 1 from J, leaving 3 bases between them. The CDR3 sequence is CASSLSWNTEAFF. The CDR3 nucleotides are TGTGCCAGCAGTTTATCGTGGAACACTGAAGCTTTCTTT.

The chain recombines TRBV2 with TRBJ1-3; possible D gene TRBD1, 5 bases. There are 11 residues in the CDR3. Germline V gene sequence: CDR1 SNHLY, CDR2 FYNNEI. Trimming left V 6 bases short and J 8 bases short, with 8 bases between. CDR3 coding DNA: TGTGCCAGCAGAGGGGTGGACACCATATATTTT. It codes for CASRGVDTIYF.

The rearrangement joins TRBV5-1 to TRBJ2-7; TRBD1 matches 7 bases. CDR3 length equals 16 residues. V lost 6 bases to trimming and J lost 2 bases; unmatched junction nucleotides: 14. Looked up from germline, CDR1 is SGHRS and CDR2 is YFSETQ. The CDR3 loop reads CASTRGPGQITYEQYF. The CDR3 DNA is TGCGCCAGCACCCGTGGACCGGGACAGATTACCTACGAGCAGTACTTC.

The chain uses TRBV19 and TRBJ2-7; 7 bases match TRBD1. The ends lost 9 bases at V and 1 base at J; junction bases unmatched: 9. The germline gives CDR1 LNHDA, CDR2 SQIVND (reference sequence). This CDR3 has 14 amino acids. The DNA of the CDR3 is TGTGCCAGAGTACCGGGACAGCAGTCCTACGAGCAGTACTTC. It codes for CARVPGQQSYEQYF.

This clone came up a few times. The J gene is TRBJ2-3, the V gene TRBV7-2; 9 positions match TRBD2. From germline, CDR1 is SGHTA and CDR2 FQGNSA. CDR3 size: 17 residues. The ends lost 4 bases at V and 3 bases at J; junction bases unmatched: 11. CDR3 sequence (DNA): TGTGCCAGCAGCTCTTGGGCGGGAGGGCCTGGTACAGATACGCAGTATTTT. This encodes CASSSWAGGPGTDTQYF.

The genes are TRBV5-6 and TRBJ1-4; 8 bases are shared with TRBD1. Germline values: CDR1 SGHDT, CDR2 YYEEEE. V lost 4 bases to trimming and J lost 8 bases; unmatched junction nucleotides: 7. The CDR3 is 14 amino acids. The CDR3 loop is CASSRQGRAEKLFF. In DNA, the CDR3 is TGTGCCAGCAGCCGACAGGGGAGGGCAGAAAAACTGTTTTTT.

This clone has only one observation. The chain is built from TRBV18 and TRBJ1-1, with TRBD1 as a possible D gene (6 bases). CDR1 and CDR2 from the germline V gene are KGHSH and LQKENI. The germline V and J ends were trimmed by 3 bases and 7 bases, with 12 bases remaining between them. The CDR3 has 13 residues. Written as DNA, the CDR3 is TGTGCCAGCTCACCGACCCAGGGGAGTGAAGCTTTCTTT. This encodes CASSPTQGSEAFF.

The J gene is TRBJ2-1, the V gene TRBV28, with 8 bases that match TRBD2. The trim removed 4 bases at V and 6 bases at J, leaving 5 bases unmatched. The CDR3 is made up of 14 amino acids. The V gene's germline CDR1 is MDHEN and CDR2 SYDVKM. In DNA form, the CDR3 reads TGTGCCAGCAGTTCCCATAGCGGGACCAATGAGCAGTTCTTC. This gives the protein CASSSHSGTNEQFF. The full variable domain, in which reference TRBV28 and TRBJ2-1 provide the parts outside the CDR3, is DVKVTQSSRYLVKRTGEKVFLECVQDMDHENMFWYRQDPGLGLRLIYFSYDVKMKEKGDIPEGYSVSREKKERFSLILESASTNQTSMYLCASSSHSGTNEQFFGPGTRLTVL.